These T cell receptor beta chains were read from a single sample in a study of blood T cell repertoires in COVID-19. Measured with immunoSEQ multiplex PCR; TCRdb has only the in-frame clones, and not every one. The sample records roughly 140,000 clones, 85% being singletons. The sequenced sample was PBMCs or T cells enriched from blood (not recorded which). The source is a woman between 35 and 50 years old who had recovered from COVID-19. Both conserved end residues are part of each CDR3. The D gene is left open where the match is weak. Some rows have no size entry. The others give once, few or many, or a class for an expanded clone.

cdr3_nt | cdr3_aa | clone_size | j_call | d_call | v_call
TGTGCCAGCAGCTTTGGGGGGGGCGCGTATCCTGAAGCTTTCTTT | CASSFGGGAYPEAFF | . | TRBJ1-1 | . | TRBV11-2
TGCAGCGTTGGGAGGGCCGGGGAGCTGTTTTTT | CSVGRAGELFF | once | TRBJ2-2 | . | TRBV29-1
TGTGCCAGCAGCCACCCCACGTCGGGGGGCACTGAAGCTTTCTTT | CASSHPTSGGTEAFF | once | TRBJ1-1 | . | TRBV14
TGCGCCAGCAGCCCGGACTCCTCTGGAAACACCATATATTTT | CASSPDSSGNTIYF | . | TRBJ1-3 | . | TRBV10-2
TGTGCCAGCACGGGACAGGGAGTTGAAAAACTGTTTTTT | CASTGQGVEKLFF | . | TRBJ1-4 | TRBD1 | TRBV2
TGTGCCAGCAGCTCTGGGGCGAGGGGCTACACCTTC | CASSSGARGYTF | . | TRBJ1-2 | . | TRBV7-2
TGTGCCAGCAGCTCCCCCGGGACAGGGGACTACGAGCAGTACTTC | CASSSPGTGDYEQYF | . | TRBJ2-7 | TRBD1 | TRBV11-2
TGCGCCAGCAGCTACCTACCTAACTATGGCTACACCTTC | CASSYLPNYGYTF | . | TRBJ1-2 | . | TRBV5-1
TGCGCCAGCAGCTTGGGGGACACTAGAACCGGGGAGCTGTTTTTT | CASSLGDTRTGELFF | few | TRBJ2-2 | . | TRBV5-1
TGTGCCAGCAGCTTAGGGGGGACAGGGCCACGGAACACTGAAGCTTTCTTT | CASSLGGTGPRNTEAFF | . | TRBJ1-1 | TRBD1 | TRBV7-9
TGCGCCAGCAGCCACCACTTGACTAGCGGCACGGATACGCAGTATTTT | CASSHHLTSGTDTQYF | . | TRBJ2-3 | TRBD2 | TRBV4-1
TGTGCCAGCAGCCCCCAGAGGCATAGCAATCAGCCCCAGCATTTT | CASSPQRHSNQPQHF | . | TRBJ1-5 | . | TRBV4-2
TGTGCCAGTAGGGGAGGGATCGGCACTGAAGCTTTCTTT | CASRGGIGTEAFF | . | TRBJ1-1 | . | TRBV19
TGTGCCAGCAGTTTAACTCTTGACAATGAGCAGTTCTTC | CASSLTLDNEQFF | . | TRBJ2-1 | . | TRBV28